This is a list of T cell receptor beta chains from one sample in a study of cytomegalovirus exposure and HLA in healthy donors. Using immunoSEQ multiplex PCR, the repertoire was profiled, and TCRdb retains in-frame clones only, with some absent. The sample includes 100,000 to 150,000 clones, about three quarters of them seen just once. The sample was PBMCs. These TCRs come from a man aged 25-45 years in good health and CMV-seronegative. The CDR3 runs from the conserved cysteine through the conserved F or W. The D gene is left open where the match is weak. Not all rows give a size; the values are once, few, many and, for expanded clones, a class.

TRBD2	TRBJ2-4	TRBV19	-	CASSLRTSVDIQYF	TGTGCCAGTTCCCTTCGGACTAGCGTGGACATTCAGTACTTC
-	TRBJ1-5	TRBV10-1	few	CASSPGRNQPQHF	TGCGCCAGCAGTCCAGGTCGCAATCAGCCCCAGCATTTT
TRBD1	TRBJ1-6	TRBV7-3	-	CASSLTGGNNSPLHF	TGTGCCAGCAGTTTAACAGGGGGAAATAATTCACCCCTCCACTTT
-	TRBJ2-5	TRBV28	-	CASSLNTGILETQYF	TGTGCCAGCAGTTTAAATACAGGGATTCTAGAGACCCAGTACTTC
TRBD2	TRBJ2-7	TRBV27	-	CASSEIGLAANEQYF	TGTGCCAGCAGTGAGATCGGACTAGCGGCAAATGAGCAGTACTTC
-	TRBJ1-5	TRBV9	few	CASSRDTNQPQHF	TGTGCCAGCAGCCGGGACACCAATCAGCCCCAGCATTTT
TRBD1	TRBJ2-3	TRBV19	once	CASSIGTVGDTQYF	TGTGCCAGTAGTATTGGGACAGTCGGGGATACGCAGTATTTT
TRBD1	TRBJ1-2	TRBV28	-	CASTRSGTGLGYGYTF	TGTGCCAGCACCCGATCCGGGACAGGGTTGGGGTATGGCTACACCTTC
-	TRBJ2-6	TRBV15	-	CATSRDLTGPFSGANVLTF	TGTGCCACCAGCAGAGATCTGACGGGTCCGTTCTCTGGGGCCAACGTCCTGACTTTC
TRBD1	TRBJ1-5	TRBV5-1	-	CASSQQGDQPQHF	TGCGCCAGCAGCCAACAGGGGGATCAGCCCCAGCATTTT
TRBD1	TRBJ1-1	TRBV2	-	CASSRQGHTEAFF	TGTGCCAGCAGCCGACAGGGACACACTGAAGCTTTCTTT
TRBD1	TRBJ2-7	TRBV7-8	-	CASSFPDRGVFEQYF	TGTGCCAGCAGCTTTCCGGACAGGGGAGTCTTCGAGCAGTACTTC
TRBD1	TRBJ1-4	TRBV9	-	CASSVEGGQGREKLFF	TGTGCCAGCAGCGTAGAGGGGGGACAGGGCCGGGAAAAACTGTTTTTT
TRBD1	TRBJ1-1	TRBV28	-	CASSYIQGTEAFF	TGTGCCAGCAGTTACATACAGGGGACGGAAGCTTTCTTT
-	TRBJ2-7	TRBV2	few	CASSHGLEQYF	TGTGCCAGCAGCCACGGACTCGAGCAGTACTTC
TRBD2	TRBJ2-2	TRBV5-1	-	CASSSLAGGNTGELFF	TGCGCCAGCAGCTCTCTAGCGGGGGGGAACACCGGGGAGCTGTTTTTT
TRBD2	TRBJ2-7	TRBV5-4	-	CASSLGLAGITYEQYF	TGTGCCAGCAGCTTGGGACTAGCGGGTATTACCTACGAGCAGTACTTC
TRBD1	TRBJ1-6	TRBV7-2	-	CASILLGTGNSPLHF	TGTGCCAGCATTCTACTAGGGACAGGGAATTCACCCCTCCACTTT
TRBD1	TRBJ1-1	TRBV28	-	CASSSGQMNTEAFF	TGTGCCAGCAGCTCGGGACAGATGAACACTGAAGCTTTCTTT
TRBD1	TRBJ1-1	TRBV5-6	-	CASSLQGQEAFF	TGTGCCAGCAGCCTGCAGGGACAGGAAGCTTTCTTT
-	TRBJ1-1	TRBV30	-	CAWSPVNTEAFF	TGTGCCTGGAGCCCAGTGAACACTGAAGCTTTCTTT
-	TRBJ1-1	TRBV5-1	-	CASSLVGRYTEAFF	TGCGCCAGCAGCTTGGTTGGCAGATACACTGAAGCTTTCTTT
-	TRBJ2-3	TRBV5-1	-	CASSLDPGTDTQYF	TGCGCCAGCAGCTTGGACCCGGGCACAGATACGCAGTATTTT
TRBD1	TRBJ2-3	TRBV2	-	CASSSGTVDTDTQYF	TGTGCCAGCAGTTCCGGGACAGTCGACACAGATACGCAGTATTTT
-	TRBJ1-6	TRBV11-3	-	CASSQKGGYLVSPLHF	TGTGCCAGCAGCCAGAAGGGAGGGTACTTGGTTTCACCCCTCCACTTT
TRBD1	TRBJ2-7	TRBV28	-	CASMRGQAYEQYF	TGTGCCAGCATGAGGGGACAGGCCTACGAGCAGTACTTC
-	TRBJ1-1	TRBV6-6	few	CASKGRGNTEAFF	TGTGCCAGCAAAGGCCGAGGGAACACTGAAGCTTTCTTT
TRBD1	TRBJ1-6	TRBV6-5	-	CASSEGGQYSPLHF	TGTGCCAGCAGTGAGGGGGGACAGTATTCACCCCTCCACTTT
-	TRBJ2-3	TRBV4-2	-	CASSPTATDTQYF	TGTGCCAGCAGCCCGACTGCCACAGATACGCAGTATTTT
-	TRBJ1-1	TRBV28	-	CASITRHITQEGVFGAFF	TGTGCCAGCATCACAAGACACATAACCCAAGAGGGGGTGTTTGGAGCTTTCTTT
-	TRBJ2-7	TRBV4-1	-	CASSQVFGPDGWEQYF	TGCGCCAGCAGCCAAGTTTTTGGGCCTGACGGTTGGGAGCAGTACTTC
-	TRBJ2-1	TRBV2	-	CASMRDSGNEQFF	TGTGCCAGCATGAGGGACTCCGGGAATGAGCAGTTCTTC
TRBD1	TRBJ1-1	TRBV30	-	CAWRSGQGKAFF	TGTGCCTGGAGGAGTGGACAGGGGAAGGCTTTCTTT
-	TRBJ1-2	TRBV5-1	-	CASSGGVLQAGYGYTF	TGCGCCAGCAGCGGGGGGGTCTTACAGGCCGGCTATGGCTACACCTTC
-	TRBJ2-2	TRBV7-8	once	CASSLVDTIYTGELFF	TGTGCCAGCAGCCTCGTGGACACAATTTACACCGGGGAGCTGTTTTTT
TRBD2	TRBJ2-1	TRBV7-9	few	CASSRAPGGLSYNEQFF	TGTGCCAGCAGCCGGGCGCCGGGGGGGCTCTCCTACAATGAGCAGTTCTTC
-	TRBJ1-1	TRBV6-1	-	CASSIYTEAFF	TGTGCCAGCAGTATATATACTGAAGCTTTCTTT
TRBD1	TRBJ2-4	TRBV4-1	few	CASSPVGQGSVKNIQYF	TGCGCCAGCAGCCCGGTGGGACAGGGGTCCGTCAAAAACATTCAGTACTTC
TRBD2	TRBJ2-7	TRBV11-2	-	CASSLGTSGSGLSYEQYF	TGTGCCAGCAGCTTAGGCACTAGCGGGTCTGGCCTCTCCTACGAGCAGTACTTC
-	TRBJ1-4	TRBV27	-	CASSLYPGATNEKLFF	TGTGCCAGCAGTTTGTATCCAGGGGCAACTAATGAAAAACTGTTTTTT
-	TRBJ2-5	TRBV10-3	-	CAISESEILQYF	TGTGCCATCAGTGAGTCAGAGATATTGCAGTACTTC
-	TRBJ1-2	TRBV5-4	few	CASSLQGNYGYTF	TGTGCCAGCAGCCTACAGGGCAACTATGGCTACACCTTC
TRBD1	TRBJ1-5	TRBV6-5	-	CASSGQVNQPQHF	TGTGCCAGCAGCGGACAGGTCAATCAGCCCCAGCATTTT
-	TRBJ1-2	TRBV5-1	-	CASSLFGSTAREYGYTF	TGCGCCAGCAGCTTGTTTGGTTCCACAGCCCGAGAATATGGCTACACCTTC
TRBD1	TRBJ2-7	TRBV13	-	CASGPGQSYEQYF	TGTGCCAGCGGCCCGGGACAGTCCTACGAGCAGTACTTC
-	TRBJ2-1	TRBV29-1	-	CSVAVWGGFDEQFF	TGCAGCGTTGCCGTATGGGGGGGCTTCGATGAGCAGTTCTTC
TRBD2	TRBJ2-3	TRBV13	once	CASSFASGGVGGGTDTQYF	TGTGCCAGCAGCTTCGCTAGCGGGGGGGTAGGTGGCGGCACAGATACGCAGTATTTT
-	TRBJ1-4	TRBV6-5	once	CASSYSRRRNEKLFF	TGTGCCAGCAGTTACTCGAGAAGAAGAAATGAAAAACTGTTTTTT
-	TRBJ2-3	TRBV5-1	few	CASSSTGLKDTQYF	TGCGCCAGCAGCTCGACAGGACTTAAGGATACGCAGTATTTT